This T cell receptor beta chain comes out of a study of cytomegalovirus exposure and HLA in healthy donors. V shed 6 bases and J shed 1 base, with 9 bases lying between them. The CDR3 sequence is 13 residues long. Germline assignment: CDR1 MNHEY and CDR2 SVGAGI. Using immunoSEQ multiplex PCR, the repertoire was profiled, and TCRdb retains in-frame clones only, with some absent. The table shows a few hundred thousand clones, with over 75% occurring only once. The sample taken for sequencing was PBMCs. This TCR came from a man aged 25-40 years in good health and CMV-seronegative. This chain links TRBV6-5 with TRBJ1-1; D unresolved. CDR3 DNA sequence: TGTGCCAGCAGGAAGACGGGGAACACTGAAGCTTTCTTT. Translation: CASRKTGNTEAFF.